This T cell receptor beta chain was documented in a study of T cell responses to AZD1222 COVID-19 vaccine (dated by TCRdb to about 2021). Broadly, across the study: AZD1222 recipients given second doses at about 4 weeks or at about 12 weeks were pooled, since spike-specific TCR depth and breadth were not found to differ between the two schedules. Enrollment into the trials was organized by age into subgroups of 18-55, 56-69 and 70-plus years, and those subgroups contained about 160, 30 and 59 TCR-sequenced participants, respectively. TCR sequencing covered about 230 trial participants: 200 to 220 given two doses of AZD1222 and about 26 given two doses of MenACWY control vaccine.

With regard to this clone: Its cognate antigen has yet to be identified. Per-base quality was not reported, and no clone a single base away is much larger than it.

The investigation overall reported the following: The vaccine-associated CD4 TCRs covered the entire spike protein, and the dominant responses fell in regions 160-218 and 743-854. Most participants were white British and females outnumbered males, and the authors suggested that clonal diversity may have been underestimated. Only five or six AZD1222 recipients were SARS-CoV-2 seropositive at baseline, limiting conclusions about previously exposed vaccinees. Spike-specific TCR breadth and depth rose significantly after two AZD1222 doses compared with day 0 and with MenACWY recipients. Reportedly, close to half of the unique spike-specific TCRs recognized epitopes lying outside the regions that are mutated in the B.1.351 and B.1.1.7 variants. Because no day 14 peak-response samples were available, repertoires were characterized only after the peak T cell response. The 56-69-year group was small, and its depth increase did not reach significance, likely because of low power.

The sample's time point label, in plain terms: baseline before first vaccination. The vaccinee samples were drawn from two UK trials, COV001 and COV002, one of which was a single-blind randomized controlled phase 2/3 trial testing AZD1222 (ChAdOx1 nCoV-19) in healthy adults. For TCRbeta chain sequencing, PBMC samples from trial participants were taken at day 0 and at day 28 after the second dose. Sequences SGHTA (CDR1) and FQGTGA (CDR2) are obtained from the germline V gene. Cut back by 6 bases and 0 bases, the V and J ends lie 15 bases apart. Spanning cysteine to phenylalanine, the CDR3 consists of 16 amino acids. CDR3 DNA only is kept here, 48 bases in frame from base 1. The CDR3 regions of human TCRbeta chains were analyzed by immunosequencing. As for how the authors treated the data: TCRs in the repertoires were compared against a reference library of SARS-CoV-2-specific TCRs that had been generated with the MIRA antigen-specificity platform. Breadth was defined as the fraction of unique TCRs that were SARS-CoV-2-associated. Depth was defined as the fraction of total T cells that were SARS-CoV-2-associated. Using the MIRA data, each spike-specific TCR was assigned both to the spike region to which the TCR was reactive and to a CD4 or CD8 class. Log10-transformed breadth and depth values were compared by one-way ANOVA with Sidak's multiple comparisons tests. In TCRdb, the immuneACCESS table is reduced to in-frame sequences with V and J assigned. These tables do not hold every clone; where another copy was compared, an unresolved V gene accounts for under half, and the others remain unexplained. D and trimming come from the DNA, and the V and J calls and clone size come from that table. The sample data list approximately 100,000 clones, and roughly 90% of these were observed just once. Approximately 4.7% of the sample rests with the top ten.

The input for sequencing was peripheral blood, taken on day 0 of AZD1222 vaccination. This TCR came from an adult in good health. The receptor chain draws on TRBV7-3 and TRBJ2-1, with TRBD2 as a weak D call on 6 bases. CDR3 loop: CASSFRLVGSYNEQFF. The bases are TGTGCCAGCAGTTTCCGACTAGTCGGCTCCTACAATGAGCAGTTCTTC.